This T cell receptor (beta chain) was sequenced during a study of cytomegalovirus exposure and HLA in healthy donors. The PCR had 60 Vbeta and 13 Jbeta primers. Assay used: immunoSEQ multiplex PCR; TCRdb lists only in-frame clones, some missing. Among under 200,000 clones listed, roughly 75% were seen once. Remarks on this clone: Its antigen is unknown.

Study results and caveats: Over 150 TCR beta chains were listed as cytomegalovirus-associated. Highly shared sequence variants in one cluster were likely a sequencing artifact. In a later analysis, across HLA loci, associated TCR counts were highest for DRB1, lowest for HLA-C.

Germline-derived CDR1 and CDR2 are SGHTA and FQGNSA. V was clipped by 0 bases and J by 0 bases, with 6 bases between them. The CDR3 length is 14 residues. This sequence joins TRBV7-2 and TRBJ2-7; no clear D. The receptor was derived from a woman aged 40-49 years in good health and CMV-seropositive. The material sequenced was PBMCs. The chain's CDR3 is CASSLASSSYEQYF. The CDR3 DNA sequence: TGTGCCAGCAGCTTAGCTTCTAGCTCCTACGAGCAGTACTTC.